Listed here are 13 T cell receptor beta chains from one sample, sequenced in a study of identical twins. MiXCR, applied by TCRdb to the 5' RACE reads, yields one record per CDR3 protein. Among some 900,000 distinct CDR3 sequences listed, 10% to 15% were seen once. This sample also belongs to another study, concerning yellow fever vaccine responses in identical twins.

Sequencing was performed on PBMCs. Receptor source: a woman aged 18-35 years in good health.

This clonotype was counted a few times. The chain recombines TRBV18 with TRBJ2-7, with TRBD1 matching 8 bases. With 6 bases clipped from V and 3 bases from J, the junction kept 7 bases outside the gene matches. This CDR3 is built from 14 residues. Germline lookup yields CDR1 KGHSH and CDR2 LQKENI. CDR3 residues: CASSLQGAHYEQYF. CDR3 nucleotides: TGTGCCAGCTCCCTCCAGGGGGCCCACTACGAGCAGTACTTC.

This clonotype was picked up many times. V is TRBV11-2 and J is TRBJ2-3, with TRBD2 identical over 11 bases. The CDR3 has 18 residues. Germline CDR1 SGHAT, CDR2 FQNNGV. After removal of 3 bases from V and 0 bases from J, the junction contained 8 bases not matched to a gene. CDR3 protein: CASSFPSGGFFSTDTQYF. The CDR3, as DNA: TGTGCCAGCAGCTTTCCTAGCGGGGGGTTTTTCAGCACAGATACGCAGTATTTT.

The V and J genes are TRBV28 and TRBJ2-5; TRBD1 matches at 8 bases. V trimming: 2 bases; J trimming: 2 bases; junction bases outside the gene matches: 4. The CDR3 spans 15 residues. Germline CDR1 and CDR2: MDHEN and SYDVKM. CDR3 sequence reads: CASSLPDREQETQYF. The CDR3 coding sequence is TGTGCCAGCAGTTTACCGGACAGGGAGCAAGAGACCCAGTACTTC.

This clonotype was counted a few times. DNA of the CDR3: TGCGCCAGCAGCCAAGACCGGGAGGGTGTCTATGGCTACACCTTC. It specifies CASSQDREGVYGYTF. The chain couples TRBV4-1 to TRBJ1-2; D unresolved. The V end was cut by 0 bases, the J end by 4 bases, with 12 bases between. The CDR3 spans 15 residues. The germline V gene encodes CDR1 MGHRA and CDR2 YSYEKL.

The CDR3 here is CASSSLSYGYTF. The DNA of the CDR3 is TGTGCCAGCAGTTCCCTTTCTTATGGCTACACCTTC. V gene TRBV28 combines with J gene TRBJ1-2; D not certain. CDR3 length: 12 residues. V was shortened by 4 bases and J by 5 bases, with 8 bases between the two germline ends. The V gene's germline CDR1 is MDHEN and CDR2 SYDVKM.

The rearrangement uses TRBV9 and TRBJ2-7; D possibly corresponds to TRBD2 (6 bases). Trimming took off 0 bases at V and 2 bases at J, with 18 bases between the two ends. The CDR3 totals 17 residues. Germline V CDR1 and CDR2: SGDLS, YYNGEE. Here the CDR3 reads CASSVAGGEPPAYEQYF. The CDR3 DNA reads TGTGCCAGCAGCGTAGCTGGCGGGGAACCCCCAGCCTACGAGCAGTACTTC.

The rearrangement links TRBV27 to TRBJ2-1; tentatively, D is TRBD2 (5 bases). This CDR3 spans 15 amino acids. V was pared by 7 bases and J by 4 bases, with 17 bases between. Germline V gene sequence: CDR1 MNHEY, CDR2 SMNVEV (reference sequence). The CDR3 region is CASTSLPQRYNEQFF. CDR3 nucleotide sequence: TGTGCCAGCACTAGCCTCCCTCAGAGGTACAATGAGCAGTTCTTC.

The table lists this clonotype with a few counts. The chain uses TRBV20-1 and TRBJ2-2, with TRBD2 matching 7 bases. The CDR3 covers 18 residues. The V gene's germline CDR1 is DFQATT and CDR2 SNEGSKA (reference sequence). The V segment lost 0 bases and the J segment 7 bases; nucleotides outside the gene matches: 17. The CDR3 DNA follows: TGCAGTGCTAGAGATGAAGGAGCGGGGAGGACTTCGGGCGGGGAGCTGTTTTTT. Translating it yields CSARDEGAGRTSGGELFF.

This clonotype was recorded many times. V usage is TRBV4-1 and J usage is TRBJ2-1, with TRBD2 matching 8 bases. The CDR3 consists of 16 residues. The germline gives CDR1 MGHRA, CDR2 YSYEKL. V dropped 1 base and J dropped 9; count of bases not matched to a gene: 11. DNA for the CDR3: TGCGCCAGCAGCCAAGGCGGGGGGCAGGGTAGGGGTGAGCAGTTCTTC. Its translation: CASSQGGGQGRGEQFF.

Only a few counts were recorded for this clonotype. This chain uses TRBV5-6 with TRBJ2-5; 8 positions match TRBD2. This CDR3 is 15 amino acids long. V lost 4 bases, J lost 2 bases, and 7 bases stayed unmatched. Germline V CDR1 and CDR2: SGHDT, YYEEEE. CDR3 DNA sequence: TGTGCCAGCAGCCCCGCCGGGACTAGACAAGAGACCCAGTACTTC. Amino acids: CASSPAGTRQETQYF. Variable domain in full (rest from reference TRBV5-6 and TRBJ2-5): DAGVTQSPTHLIKTRGQQVTLRCSPKSGHDTVSWYQQALGQGPQFIFQYYEEEERQRGNFPDRFSGHQFPNYSSELNVNALLLGDSALYLCASSPAGTRQETQYFGPGTRLLVL.

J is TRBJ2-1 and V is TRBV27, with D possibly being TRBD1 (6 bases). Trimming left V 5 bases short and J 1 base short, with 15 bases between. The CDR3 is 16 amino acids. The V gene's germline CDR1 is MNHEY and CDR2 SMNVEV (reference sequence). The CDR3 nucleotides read TGTGCCAGCAGTAGAAGGGACATCTCTTCCTACAATGAGCAGTTCTTC. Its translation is CASSRRDISSYNEQFF.

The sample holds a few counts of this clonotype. CDR3 sequence: CSVEGAGGVYEQFF. The CDR3 DNA sequence: TGCAGCGTTGAGGGTGCGGGAGGGGTATATGAGCAGTTCTTC. This sequence joins TRBV29-1 and TRBJ2-1, with 9 positions matching TRBD2. The length of the CDR3 is 14 residues. V lost 3 bases to trimming and J lost 8 bases; unmatched junction nucleotides: 8. Germline V gene sequence: CDR1 SQVTM, CDR2 ANQGSEA.

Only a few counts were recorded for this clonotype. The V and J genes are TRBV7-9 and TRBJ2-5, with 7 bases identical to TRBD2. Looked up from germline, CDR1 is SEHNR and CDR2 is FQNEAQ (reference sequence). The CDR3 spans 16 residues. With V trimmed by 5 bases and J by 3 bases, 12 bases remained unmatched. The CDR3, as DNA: TGTGCCAGCAGCCCCTTTGGGGAGGGGATTAAAGAGACCCAGTACTTC. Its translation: CASSPFGEGIKETQYF.